This T cell receptor (beta chain) came from a study of cytomegalovirus exposure and HLA in healthy donors. General study findings and limits: Later analysis revealed greater clonal expansion in HLA-associated TCR beta chains than in equally common others.

The CDR3 totals 14 residues. Between the trimmed V and J ends, which lost 1 base and 1 base, there was a span of 8 bases. The germline V gene encodes CDR1 SGDLS and CDR2 YYNGEE. This clone was picked up a small number of times. As yet, its antigen is unknown. PCR involved 60 Vbeta and 13 Jbeta primers. Using immunoSEQ multiplex PCR, the repertoire was profiled, and TCRdb retains in-frame clones only, with some absent. The sample gives 65,000 to 100,000 clones, 75% to 80% of which show up once; 5.5% to 7.5% is in the top ten. The V gene is TRBV9, the J gene TRBJ1-1; weak D call: TRBD1 (6 bases). This sequence was found in a female donor in good health and CMV-seronegative. Input material: PBMCs. The CDR3 reads CASSVQGWNTEAFF. The DNA of the CDR3 is TGTGCCAGCAGCGTACAGGGGTGGAACACTGAAGCTTTCTTT.